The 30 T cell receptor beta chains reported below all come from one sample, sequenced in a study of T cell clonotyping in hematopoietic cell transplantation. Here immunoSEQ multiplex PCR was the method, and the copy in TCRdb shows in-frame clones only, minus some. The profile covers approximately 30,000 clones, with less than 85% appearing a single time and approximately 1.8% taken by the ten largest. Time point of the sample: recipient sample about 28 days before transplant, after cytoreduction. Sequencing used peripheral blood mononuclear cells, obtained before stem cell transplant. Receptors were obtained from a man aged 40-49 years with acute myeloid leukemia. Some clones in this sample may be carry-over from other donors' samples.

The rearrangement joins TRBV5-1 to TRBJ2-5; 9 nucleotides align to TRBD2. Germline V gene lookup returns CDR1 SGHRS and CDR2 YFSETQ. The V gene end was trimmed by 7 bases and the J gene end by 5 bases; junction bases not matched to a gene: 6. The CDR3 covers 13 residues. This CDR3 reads CASQREASETQYF. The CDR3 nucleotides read TGCGCCAGCCAGCGGGAGGCGTCGGAGACCCAGTACTTC.

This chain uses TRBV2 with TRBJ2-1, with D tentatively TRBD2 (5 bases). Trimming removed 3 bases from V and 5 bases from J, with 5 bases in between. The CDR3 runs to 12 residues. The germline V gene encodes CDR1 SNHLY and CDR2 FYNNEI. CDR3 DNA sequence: TGTGCCAGCAGTGAGCGGGACAATGAGCAGTTCTTC. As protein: CASSERDNEQFF.

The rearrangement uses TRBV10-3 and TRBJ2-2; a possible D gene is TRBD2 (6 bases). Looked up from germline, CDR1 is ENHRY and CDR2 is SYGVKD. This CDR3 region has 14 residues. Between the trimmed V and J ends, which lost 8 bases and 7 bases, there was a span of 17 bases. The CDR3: CAIRGSRGSGELFF. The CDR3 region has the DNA TGTGCCATCCGGGGTTCTCGGGGGAGCGGGGAGCTGTTTTTT.

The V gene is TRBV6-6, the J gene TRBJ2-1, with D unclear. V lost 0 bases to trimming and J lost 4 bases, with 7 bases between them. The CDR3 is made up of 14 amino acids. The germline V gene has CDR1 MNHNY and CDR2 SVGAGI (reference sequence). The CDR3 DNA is TGTGCCAGCAGTTACTCGACCCAGTACAATGAGCAGTTCTTC. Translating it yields CASSYSTQYNEQFF.

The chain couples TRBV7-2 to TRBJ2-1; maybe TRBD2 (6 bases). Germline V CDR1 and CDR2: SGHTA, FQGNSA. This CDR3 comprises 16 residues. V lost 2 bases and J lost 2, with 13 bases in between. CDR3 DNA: TGTGCCAGCAGCTTATCCTCCGGGGGAACCTACAATGAGCAGTTCTTC. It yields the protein CASSLSSGGTYNEQFF. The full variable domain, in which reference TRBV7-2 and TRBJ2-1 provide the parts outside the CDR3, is GAGVSQSPSNKVTEKGKDVELRCDPISGHTALYWYRQSLGQGLEFLIYFQGNSAPDKSGLPSDRFSAERTGGSVSTLTIQRTQQEDSAVYLCASSLSSGGTYNEQFFGPGTRLTVL.

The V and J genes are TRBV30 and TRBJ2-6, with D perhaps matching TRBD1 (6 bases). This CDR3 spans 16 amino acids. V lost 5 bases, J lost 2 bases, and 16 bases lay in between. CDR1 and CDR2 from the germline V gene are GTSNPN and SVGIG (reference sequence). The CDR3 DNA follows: TGTGCCTGGGGAAGGCAGGGGATAACTGGGGCCAACGTCCTGACTTTC. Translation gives CAWGRQGITGANVLTF. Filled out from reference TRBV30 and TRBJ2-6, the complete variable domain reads SQTIHQWPATLVQPVGSPLSLECTVEGTSNPNLYWYRQAAGRGLQLLFYSVGIGQISSEVPQNLSASRPQDRQFILSSKKLLLSDSGFYLCAWGRQGITGANVLTFGAGSRLTVL.

CDR3 nucleotide sequence: TGCAGCGTTCTCCCCGGGACAGGGGTGCACAATGAGCAGTTCTTC. This translates into CSVLPGTGVHNEQFF. The chain combines TRBV29-1 with TRBJ2-1, with 10 bases identical to TRBD1. This CDR3 region has 15 residues. Per the germline V gene, CDR1 is SQVTM and CDR2 is ANQGSEA. The J segment lost 5 bases and the V segment lost 5 bases, leaving 9 bases of the junction unmatched.

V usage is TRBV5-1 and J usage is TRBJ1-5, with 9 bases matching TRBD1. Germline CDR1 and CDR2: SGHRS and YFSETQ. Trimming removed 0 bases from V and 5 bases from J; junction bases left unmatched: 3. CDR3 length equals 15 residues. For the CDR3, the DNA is TGCGCCAGCAGCTTGGGGGGACAGGGAGATCAGCCCCAGCATTTT. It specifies CASSLGGQGDQPQHF.

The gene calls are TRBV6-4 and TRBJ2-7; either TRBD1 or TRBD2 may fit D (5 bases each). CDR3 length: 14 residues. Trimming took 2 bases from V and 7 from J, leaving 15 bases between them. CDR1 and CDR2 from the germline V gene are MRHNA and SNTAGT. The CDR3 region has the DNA TGTGCCAGCAGTGACGTCGGGACGTTCGGGGAGCAGTACTTC. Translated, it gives CASSDVGTFGEQYF.

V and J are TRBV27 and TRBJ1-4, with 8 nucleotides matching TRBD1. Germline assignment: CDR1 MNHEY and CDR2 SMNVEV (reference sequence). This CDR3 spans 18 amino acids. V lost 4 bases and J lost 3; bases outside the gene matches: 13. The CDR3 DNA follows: TGTGCCAGCAGTTCCTGGACAGGGTCGCCCTCGGCTAATGAAAAACTGTTTTTT. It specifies CASSSWTGSPSANEKLFF.

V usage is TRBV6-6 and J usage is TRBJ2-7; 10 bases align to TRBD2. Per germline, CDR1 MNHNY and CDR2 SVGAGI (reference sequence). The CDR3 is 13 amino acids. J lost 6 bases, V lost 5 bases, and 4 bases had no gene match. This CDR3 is CASSPSSGGEQYF. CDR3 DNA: TGTGCCAGCAGTCCCTCTAGCGGGGGCGAGCAGTACTTC.

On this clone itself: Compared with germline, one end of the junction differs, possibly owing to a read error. As DNA, the CDR3 is TGTGCCAGCAGCGTAGGGGATCGGCCCCAGCATTTT. Protein product: CASSVGDRPQHF. The chain joins TRBV13 to TRBJ1-5; D may be TRBD1 (5 bases). The length of the CDR3 is 12 residues. From germline, CDR1 is PRHDT and CDR2 FYEKMQ (reference sequence).

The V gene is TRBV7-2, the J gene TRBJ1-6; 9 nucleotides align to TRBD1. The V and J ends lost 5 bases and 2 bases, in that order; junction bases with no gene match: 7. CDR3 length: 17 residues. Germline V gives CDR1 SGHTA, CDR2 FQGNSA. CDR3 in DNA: TGTGCCAGCAGCGGTGACAGGGGGATCACCTATAATTCACCCCTCCACTTT. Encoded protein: CASSGDRGITYNSPLHF.

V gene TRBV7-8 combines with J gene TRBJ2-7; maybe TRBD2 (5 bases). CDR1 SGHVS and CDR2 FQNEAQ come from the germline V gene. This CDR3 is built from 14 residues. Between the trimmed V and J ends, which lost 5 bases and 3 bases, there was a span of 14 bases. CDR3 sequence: CASSPSPGGYEQYF. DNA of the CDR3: TGTGCCAGCAGCCCTTCCCCTGGAGGCTACGAGCAGTACTTC.

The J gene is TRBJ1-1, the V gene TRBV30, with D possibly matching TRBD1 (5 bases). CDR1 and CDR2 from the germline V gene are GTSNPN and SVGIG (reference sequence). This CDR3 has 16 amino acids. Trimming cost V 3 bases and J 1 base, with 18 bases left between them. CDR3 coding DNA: TGTGCCTGGAGGAGAGGTGGACATCTCTCGAACACTGAAGCTTTCTTT. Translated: CAWRRGGHLSNTEAFF.

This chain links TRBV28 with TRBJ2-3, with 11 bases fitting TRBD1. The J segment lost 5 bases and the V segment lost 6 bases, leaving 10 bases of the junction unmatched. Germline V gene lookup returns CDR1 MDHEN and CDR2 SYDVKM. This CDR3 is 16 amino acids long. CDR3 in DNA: TGTGCCAGCAGCCTCCCCCGGACAGGGGGCCGAGATACGCAGTATTTT. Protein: CASSLPRTGGRDTQYF.

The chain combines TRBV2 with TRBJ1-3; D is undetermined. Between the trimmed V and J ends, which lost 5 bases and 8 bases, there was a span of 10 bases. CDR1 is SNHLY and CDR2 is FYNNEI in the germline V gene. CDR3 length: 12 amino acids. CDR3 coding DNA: TGTGCCAGCAGTATGGCGGTTTACACCATATATTTT. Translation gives CASSMAVYTIYF. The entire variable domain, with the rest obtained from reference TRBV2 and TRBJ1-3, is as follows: EPEVTQTPSHQVTQMGQEVILRCVPISNHLYFYWYRQILGQKVEFLVSFYNNEISEKSEIFDDQFSVERPDGSNFTLKIRSTKLEDSAMYFCASSMAVYTIYFGEGSWLTVV.

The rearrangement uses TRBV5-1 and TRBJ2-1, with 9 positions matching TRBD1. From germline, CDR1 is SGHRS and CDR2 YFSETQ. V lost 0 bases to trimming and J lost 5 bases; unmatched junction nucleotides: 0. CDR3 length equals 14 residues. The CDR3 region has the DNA TGCGCCAGCAGCTTGGGGGACAGGGACAATGAGCAGTTCTTC. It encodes CASSLGDRDNEQFF.

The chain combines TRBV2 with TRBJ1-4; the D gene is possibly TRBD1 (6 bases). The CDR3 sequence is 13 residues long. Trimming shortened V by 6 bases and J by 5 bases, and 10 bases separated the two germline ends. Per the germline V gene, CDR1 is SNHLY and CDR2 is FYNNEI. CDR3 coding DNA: TGTGCCAGCAGAAGGACAGCAAATGAAAAACTGTTTTTT. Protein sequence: CASRRTANEKLFF.

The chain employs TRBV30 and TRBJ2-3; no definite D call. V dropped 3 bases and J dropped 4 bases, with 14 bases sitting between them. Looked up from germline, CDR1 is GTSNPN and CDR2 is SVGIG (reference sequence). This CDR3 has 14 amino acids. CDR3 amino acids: CAWRREPLADTQYF. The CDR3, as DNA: TGTGCCTGGAGGAGAGAACCCCTCGCAGATACGCAGTATTTT.

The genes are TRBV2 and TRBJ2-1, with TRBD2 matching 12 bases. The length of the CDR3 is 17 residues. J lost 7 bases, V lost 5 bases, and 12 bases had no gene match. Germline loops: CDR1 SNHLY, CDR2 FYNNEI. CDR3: CASSTLAGGPRANEQFF. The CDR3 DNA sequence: TGTGCCAGCAGTACCCTAGCGGGGGGGCCCAGGGCTAATGAGCAGTTCTTC.

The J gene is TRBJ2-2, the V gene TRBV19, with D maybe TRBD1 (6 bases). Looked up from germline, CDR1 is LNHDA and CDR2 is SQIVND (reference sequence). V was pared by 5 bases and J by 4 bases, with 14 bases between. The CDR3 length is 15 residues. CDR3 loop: CASSPGDRRTGELFF. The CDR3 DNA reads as TGTGCCAGTAGTCCCGGAGACAGGCGCACCGGGGAGCTGTTTTTT.

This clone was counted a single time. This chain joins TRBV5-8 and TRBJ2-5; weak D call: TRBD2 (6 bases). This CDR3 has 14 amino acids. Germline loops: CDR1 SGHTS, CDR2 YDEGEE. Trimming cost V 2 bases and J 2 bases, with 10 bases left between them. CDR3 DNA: TGTGCCAGCAGCTTTGCGGGGAATCAAGAGACCCAGTACTTC. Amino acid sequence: CASSFAGNQETQYF.

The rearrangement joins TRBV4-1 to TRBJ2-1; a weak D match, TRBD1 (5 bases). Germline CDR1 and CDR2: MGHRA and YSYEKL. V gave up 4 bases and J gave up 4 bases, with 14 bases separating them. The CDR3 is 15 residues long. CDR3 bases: TGCGCCAGCAGCCCCTGGCAGGGTGGGTACAATGAGCAGTTCTTC. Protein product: CASSPWQGGYNEQFF.

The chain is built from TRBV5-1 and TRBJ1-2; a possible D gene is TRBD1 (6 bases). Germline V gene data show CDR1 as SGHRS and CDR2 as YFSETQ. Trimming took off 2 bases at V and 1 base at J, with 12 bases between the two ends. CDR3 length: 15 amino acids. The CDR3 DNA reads TGCGCCAGCAGCTTAACAGGGTTTGGTAACTATGGCTACACCTTC. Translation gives CASSLTGFGNYGYTF.

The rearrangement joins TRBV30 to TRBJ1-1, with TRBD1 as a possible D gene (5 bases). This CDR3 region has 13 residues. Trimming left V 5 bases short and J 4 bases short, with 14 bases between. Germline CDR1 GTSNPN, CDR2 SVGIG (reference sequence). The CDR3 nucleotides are TGTGCCTGGTCCACAGGCTATGGCACTGAAGCTTTCTTT. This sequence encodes CAWSTGYGTEAFF.

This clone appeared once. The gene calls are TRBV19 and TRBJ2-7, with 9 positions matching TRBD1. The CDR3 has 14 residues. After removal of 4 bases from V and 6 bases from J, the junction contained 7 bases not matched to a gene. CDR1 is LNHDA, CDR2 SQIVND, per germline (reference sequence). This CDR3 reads CASSRRDRVAEQYF. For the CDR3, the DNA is TGTGCCAGTAGTAGACGGGACAGGGTGGCCGAGCAGTACTTC.

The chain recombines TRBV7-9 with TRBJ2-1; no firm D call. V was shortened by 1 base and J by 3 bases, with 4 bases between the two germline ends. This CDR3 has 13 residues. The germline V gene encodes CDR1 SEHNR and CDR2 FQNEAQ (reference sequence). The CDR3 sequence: CASSLENYNEQFF. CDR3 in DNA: TGTGCCAGCAGCTTAGAGAACTACAATGAGCAGTTCTTC. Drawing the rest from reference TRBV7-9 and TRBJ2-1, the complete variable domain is DTGVSQNPRHKITKRGQNVTFRCDPISEHNRLYWYRQTLGQGPEFLTYFQNEAQLEKSRLLSDRFSAERPKGSFSTLEIQRTEQGDSAMYLCASSLENYNEQFFGPGTRLTVL.

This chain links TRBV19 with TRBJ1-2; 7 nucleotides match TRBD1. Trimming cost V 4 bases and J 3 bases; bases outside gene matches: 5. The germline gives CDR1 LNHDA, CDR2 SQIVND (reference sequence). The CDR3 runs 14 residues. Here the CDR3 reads CASSTPGQHYGYTF. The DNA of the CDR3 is TGTGCCAGTAGTACGCCGGGACAGCACTATGGCTACACCTTC.

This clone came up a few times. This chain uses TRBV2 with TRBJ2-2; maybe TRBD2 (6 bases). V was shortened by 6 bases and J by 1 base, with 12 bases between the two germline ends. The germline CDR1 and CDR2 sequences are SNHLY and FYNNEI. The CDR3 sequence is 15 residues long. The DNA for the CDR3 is TGTGCCAGCAGGAGGGGTAGCGGGAACACCGGGGAGCTGTTTTTT. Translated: CASRRGSGNTGELFF.